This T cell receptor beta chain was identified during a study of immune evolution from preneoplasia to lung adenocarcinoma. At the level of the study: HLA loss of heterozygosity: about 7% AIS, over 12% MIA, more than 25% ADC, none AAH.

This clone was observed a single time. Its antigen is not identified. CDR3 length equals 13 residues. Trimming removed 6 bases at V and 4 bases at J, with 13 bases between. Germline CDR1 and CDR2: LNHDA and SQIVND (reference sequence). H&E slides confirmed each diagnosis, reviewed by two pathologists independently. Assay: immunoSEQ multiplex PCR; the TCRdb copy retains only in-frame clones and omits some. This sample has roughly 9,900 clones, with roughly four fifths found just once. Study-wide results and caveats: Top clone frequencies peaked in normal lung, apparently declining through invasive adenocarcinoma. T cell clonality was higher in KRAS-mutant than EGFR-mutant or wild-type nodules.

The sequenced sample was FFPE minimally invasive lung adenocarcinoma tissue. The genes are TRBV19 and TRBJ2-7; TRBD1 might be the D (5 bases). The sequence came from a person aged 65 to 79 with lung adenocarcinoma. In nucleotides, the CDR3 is TGTGCCAGTAGGGACACAATTAGGTACGAGCAGTACTTC. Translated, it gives CASRDTIRYEQYF.